Below, one T cell receptor (beta chain) is given with its context. What it binds is not known. This sample is drawn from a study of T cell responses to AZD1222 COVID-19 vaccine. Study-level results: After two AZD1222 doses, spike-specific TCR breadth and depth rose versus day 0.

The table came from immunoSEQ multiplex PCR; TCRdb's copy has only in-frame clones and leaves some out. In the table there are 90,000 or so clones, roughly 89% of which are singletons. V lost 0 bases and J lost 0, with 10 bases in between. CDR1 and CDR2 from the germline V gene are SGHTS and YDEGEE. The CDR3 has 15 amino acids. This TCR was sampled from an adult in good health. The J gene is TRBJ2-7, the V gene TRBV5-8; D is unresolved. The sample consisted of peripheral blood, taken on day 0 of AZD1222 vaccination. The CDR3 nucleotides are TGTGCCAGCAGCTTGGGCACTACCCTCTCCTACGAGCAGTACTTC. It codes for CASSLGTTLSYEQYF. Variable domain in full (rest from reference TRBV5-8 and TRBJ2-7): EAGVTQSPTHLIKTRGQQATLRCSPISGHTSVYWYQQALGLGLQFLLWYDEGEERNRGNFPPRFSGRQFPNYSSELNVNALELEDSALYLCASSLGTTLSYEQYFGPGTRLTVT.